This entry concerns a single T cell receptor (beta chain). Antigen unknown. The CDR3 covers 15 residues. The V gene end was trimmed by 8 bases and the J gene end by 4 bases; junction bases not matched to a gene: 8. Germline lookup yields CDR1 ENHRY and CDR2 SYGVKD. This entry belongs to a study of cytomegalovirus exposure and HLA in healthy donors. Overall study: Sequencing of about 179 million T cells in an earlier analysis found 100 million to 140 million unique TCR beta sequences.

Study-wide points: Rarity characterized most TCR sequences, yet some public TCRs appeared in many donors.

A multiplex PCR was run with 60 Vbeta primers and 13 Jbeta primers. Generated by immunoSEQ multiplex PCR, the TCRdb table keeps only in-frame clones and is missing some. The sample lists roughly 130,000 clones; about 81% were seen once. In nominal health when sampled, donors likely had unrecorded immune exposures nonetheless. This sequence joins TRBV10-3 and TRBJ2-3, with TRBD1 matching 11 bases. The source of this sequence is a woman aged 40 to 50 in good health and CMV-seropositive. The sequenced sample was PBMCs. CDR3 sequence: CAILGGQGVADTQYF. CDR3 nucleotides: TGTGCCATCCTTGGGGGACAGGGGGTCGCAGATACGCAGTATTTT.